What follows are 29 T cell receptor beta chains derived from one specimen sequenced in a study of T cell clonotyping in hematopoietic cell transplantation. Sequenced by immunoSEQ multiplex PCR; TCRdb stores in-frame clones only, minus some. The repertoire holds about 10,000 clones, with roughly 84% as singletons. Time point denoted: recipient sample about 28 days before transplant, after cytoreduction. The sample was peripheral blood mononuclear cells, taken before stem cell transplant. All receptors derive from a woman in her forties or fifties with chronic myeloid leukemia. Some clones in this sample may be carry-over from other donors' samples.

The chain links TRBV27 to TRBJ2-3, with TRBD2 matching over 12 bases. Losses at the gene ends were 7 bases for V and 3 bases for J; bases not matched to a gene: 17. The CDR3 extends over 19 amino acids. CDR1 and CDR2 from the germline V gene are MNHEY and SMNVEV (reference sequence). CDR3 bases: TGTGCCAGCAAAAGACTAGCGGGAGAGGGCCCTGATGGAACAGATACGCAGTATTTT. It translates to CASKRLAGEGPDGTDTQYF.

V is TRBV6-5 and J is TRBJ1-1, with TRBD1 identical over 8 bases. Germline V gives CDR1 MNHEY, CDR2 SVGAGI. The CDR3 has 15 residues. The V segment lost 6 bases and the J segment 1 base; nucleotides outside the gene matches: 7. CDR3 protein: CASRPSGTGNTEAFF. The CDR3 DNA is TGTGCCAGCAGGCCATCCGGGACAGGGAACACTGAAGCTTTCTTT.

This sequence joins TRBV19 and TRBJ1-2; TRBD1 matches 9 bases. Trimming at V came to 3 bases and at J to 7 bases, leaving 18 bases not matched to a gene. The CDR3 has 18 amino acids. Germline V lookup: CDR1 LNHDA, CDR2 SQIVND (reference sequence). The CDR3 loop is CASSMRRGQGSAGSGYTF. In DNA, the CDR3 is TGTGCCAGTAGTATGAGGAGAGGACAGGGGAGCGCGGGCTCTGGCTACACCTTC.

The rearrangement uses TRBV18 and TRBJ1-4, with D maybe TRBD1 (5 bases). The V end lost 4 bases, the J end lost 4 bases, and 13 bases lay between the germline ends. CDR3 length: 15 residues. Per germline, CDR1 KGHSH and CDR2 LQKENI. In DNA form, the CDR3 reads TGTGCCAGCTCACTAATCGCTGGGGGTAATGAAAAACTGTTTTTT. Amino acids: CASSLIAGGNEKLFF.

The V call is TRBV6-6, the J call TRBJ2-7; 7 nucleotides line up with TRBD2. The V segment lost 0 bases and the J segment 0 bases; nucleotides outside the gene matches: 5. The CDR3 is made up of 16 amino acids. Looked up from germline, CDR1 is MNHNY and CDR2 is SVGAGI (reference sequence). The DNA of the CDR3 is TGTGCCAGCAGTTACTCGATGCGGGAGCCCTCCTACGAGCAGTACTTC. It specifies CASSYSMREPSYEQYF.

This clone has a handful of counts. The chain has TRBV19 and TRBJ2-5, with no clear D. The CDR3 has 11 residues. Germline CDR1 is LNHDA and CDR2 is SQIVND (reference sequence). Trimming removed 2 bases from V and 5 bases from J, with 3 bases in between. The CDR3 sequence is CASSIRETQYF. DNA of the CDR3: TGTGCCAGTAGTATAAGGGAGACCCAGTACTTC.

This rearrangement joins TRBV27 to TRBJ2-3; D perhaps matches TRBD2 (6 bases). CDR3 length equals 12 residues. The germline V gene has CDR1 MNHEY and CDR2 SMNVEV (reference sequence). Trimming shortened V by 3 bases and J by 8 bases, and 9 bases separated the two germline ends. Written as DNA, the CDR3 is TGTGCCAGCAGTTTGGGAGGCGGTACGCAGTATTTT. Translated: CASSLGGGTQYF.

This sequence joins TRBV5-4 and TRBJ2-5; maybe TRBD1 (6 bases). CDR1 SGHNT and CDR2 YYREEE come from the germline V gene (reference sequence). The CDR3 is made up of 14 amino acids. V was clipped by 2 bases and J by 2 bases, with 10 bases between them. The CDR3 region has the DNA TGTGCCAGCAGCTTAGGGGGACGACAAGAGACCCAGTACTTC. Translating it yields CASSLGGRQETQYF.

The chain combines TRBV19 with TRBJ2-1, with TRBD2 matching over 9 bases. Germline V lookup: CDR1 LNHDA, CDR2 SQIVND (reference sequence). CDR3 length equals 14 residues. J lost 8 bases, V lost 3 bases, and 5 bases had no gene match. CDR3 loop: CASSISGRKDEQFF. CDR3 DNA: TGTGCCAGTAGTATTAGCGGGAGAAAGGATGAGCAGTTCTTC.

The V and J genes are TRBV28 and TRBJ1-5; D is ambiguous. V was pared by 3 bases and J by 7 bases, with 7 bases between. Germline CDR1 MDHEN, CDR2 SYDVKM. This CDR3 region has 12 residues. The CDR3 sequence is CASSLFPQPQHF. Here the CDR3 DNA reads TGTGCCAGCAGTTTGTTTCCCCAGCCCCAGCATTTT.

This chain joins TRBV7-8 and TRBJ2-7; D not resolved. Germline V lookup: CDR1 SGHVS, CDR2 FQNEAQ. V dropped 5 bases and J dropped 3 bases, with 5 bases sitting between them. This CDR3 has 11 residues. In DNA, the CDR3 is TGTGCCAGCAGCCCATTCTACGAGCAGTACTTC. Protein sequence: CASSPFYEQYF.

This chain links TRBV19 with TRBJ2-7; 7 positions agree with TRBD1. The CDR3 loop spans 13 amino acids. The trim removed 5 bases at V and 0 bases at J, leaving 1 base unmatched. In germline, CDR1 is LNHDA, CDR2 SQIVND (reference sequence). CDR3 amino acids: CASSGDSSYEQYF. The CDR3 DNA is TGTGCCAGTAGTGGGGACAGCTCCTACGAGCAGTACTTC.

Here the CDR3 reads CASSVTGVGQPQHF. In nucleotides, the CDR3 is TGTGCCAGCAGTGTAACAGGGGTGGGTCAGCCCCAGCATTTT. The V and J genes are TRBV6-1 and TRBJ1-5; the match to TRBD1 covers 7 bases. Germline V lookup: CDR1 MNHNS, CDR2 SASEGT. V was clipped by 4 bases and J by 6 bases; unmatched bases: 6. The CDR3 length is 14 residues.

The CDR3 sequence: CASSRDLGEQYF. In nucleotides, the CDR3 is TGTGCCAGCAGCAGGGATCTCGGCGAGCAGTACTTC. The chain uses TRBV2 and TRBJ2-7; perhaps TRBD1 as D (5 bases). Germline V gives CDR1 SNHLY, CDR2 FYNNEI. This CDR3 comprises 12 residues. The V end was cut by 6 bases, the J end by 6 bases, with 12 bases between.

J is TRBJ2-7 and V is TRBV28; D possibly corresponds to TRBD2 (6 bases). The CDR3 runs 16 residues. The V gene's germline CDR1 is MDHEN and CDR2 SYDVKM. Trimming removed 3 bases from V and 3 bases from J, with 18 bases in between. This CDR3 is CASSFGSAGLLYEQYF. The CDR3 bases are TGTGCCAGCAGTTTTGGCAGCGCGGGGCTGCTCTACGAGCAGTACTTC. The entire variable domain, with the rest obtained from reference TRBV28 and TRBJ2-7, is as follows: DVKVTQSSRYLVKRTGEKVFLECVQDMDHENMFWYRQDPGLGLRLIYFSYDVKMKEKGDIPEGYSVSREKKERFSLILESASTNQTSMYLCASSFGSAGLLYEQYFGPGTRLTVT.

This clone was counted a single time. The V and J genes are TRBV7-9 and TRBJ2-2; maybe TRBD1 (6 bases). The CDR3 length is 15 residues. Trimming stripped 1 base from V and 1 base from J, with 7 bases between. From germline, CDR1 is SEHNR and CDR2 FQNEAQ (reference sequence). The CDR3 loop is CASSLGTVNTGELFF. CDR3 coding DNA: TGTGCCAGCAGCTTAGGGACAGTGAACACCGGGGAGCTGTTTTTT.

This clone was recorded once. The chain's CDR3 is CATTALGSGGGLQPQHF. The CDR3 DNA reads TGTGCCACCACCGCTCTGGGTTCAGGCGGGGGTCTCCAGCCCCAGCATTTT. This chain links TRBV15 with TRBJ1-5; D is possibly TRBD1 (5 bases). The CDR3 consists of 17 residues. Germline V gene data show CDR1 as LNHNV and CDR2 as YYDKDF (reference sequence). Between the trimmed V and J ends, which lost 7 bases and 7 bases, there was a span of 26 bases.

This sequence joins TRBV28 and TRBJ2-3; 10 nucleotides line up with TRBD2. The CDR3 is made up of 14 amino acids. After removal of 6 bases from V and 4 bases from J, the junction contained 4 bases not matched to a gene. In germline, CDR1 is MDHEN, CDR2 SYDVKM. The CDR3 bases are TGTGCCAGCAGACAAGCGGGAGGGGCAGATACGCAGTATTTT. It codes for CASRQAGGADTQYF.

This CDR3 is CASSLVVAGGSETQYF. For the CDR3, the DNA is TGCGCCAGCAGCTTGGTTGTCGCAGGGGGCTCAGAGACCCAGTACTTC. The chain has TRBV5-1 and TRBJ2-5; 8 bases align to TRBD1. From germline, CDR1 is SGHRS and CDR2 YFSETQ. Trimming took 0 bases from V and 4 from J; bases not matched to a gene: 8. The CDR3 extends over 16 amino acids.

The V gene is TRBV7-6, the J gene TRBJ2-1; D not resolved. Trimming shortened V by 1 base and J by 5 bases, and 9 bases separated the two germline ends. Germline assignment: CDR1 SGHVS and CDR2 FNYEAQ. CDR3 length equals 14 residues. The CDR3: CASSLVASNNEQFF. The CDR3 bases are TGTGCCAGCAGCTTAGTCGCCAGTAACAATGAGCAGTTCTTC. Full variable domain (rest looked up from reference TRBV7-6 and TRBJ2-1): GAGVSQSPRYKVTKRGQDVALRCDPISGHVSLYWYRQALGQGPEFLTYFNYEAQQDKSGLPNDRFSAERPEGSISTLTIQRTEQRDSAMYRCASSLVASNNEQFFGPGTRLTVL.

This clone came up once. V usage is TRBV10-3 and J usage is TRBJ1-2, with D perhaps matching TRBD1 (6 bases). V shed 5 bases and J shed 3 bases, with 13 bases lying between them. The CDR3 has 14 amino acids. CDR1 ENHRY and CDR2 SYGVKD come from the germline V gene. The CDR3 DNA follows: TGTGCCATCAGTTGGACAGAACCGTACTATGGCTACACCTTC. Its protein product is CAISWTEPYYGYTF.

This chain uses TRBV5-6 with TRBJ1-5; TRBD1 matches at 8 bases. The CDR3 spans 16 residues. Trimming cost V 3 bases and J 4 bases; bases outside gene matches: 9. Germline CDR1 and CDR2: SGHDT and YYEEEE. The CDR3 nucleotides read TGTGCCAGCAGCTATGGGACAGGTAACGTTAATCAGCCCCAGCATTTT. It codes for CASSYGTGNVNQPQHF.

This clone occurred a few times. The chain uses TRBV2 and TRBJ1-2; 7 nucleotides align to TRBD1. V shed 3 bases, J shed 4 bases, and the junction held 5 bases outside the gene matches. The V gene's germline CDR1 is SNHLY and CDR2 FYNNEI. There are 14 residues in the CDR3. Here the CDR3 reads CASSDRGTVYGYTF. The CDR3 nucleotides read TGTGCCAGCAGTGACAGGGGGACTGTCTATGGCTACACCTTC.

The chain employs TRBV6-1 and TRBJ2-7; 7 bases are shared with TRBD2. Germline V lookup: CDR1 MNHNS, CDR2 SASEGT. CDR3 length: 14 residues. Trimming removed 4 bases from V and 0 bases from J; junction bases left unmatched: 3. The CDR3 reads CASSASGTSYEQYF. CDR3 DNA sequence: TGTGCCAGCAGTGCTAGCGGAACCTCCTACGAGCAGTACTTC.

As DNA, the CDR3 is TGTGCCAGCAGTCGGGCCAGGGTGCTCGAGCAGTACTTC. Residues: CASSRARVLEQYF. V usage is TRBV27 and J usage is TRBJ2-7; D possibly corresponds to TRBD1 (5 bases). V was pared by 5 bases and J by 6 bases, with 14 bases between. CDR1 and CDR2 (germline): MNHEY, SMNVEV (reference sequence). The CDR3 totals 13 residues.

This clone was observed a handful of times. This chain connects TRBV19 to TRBJ2-2, with 9 bases that match TRBD1. V was clipped by 11 bases and J by 7 bases; unmatched bases: 14. The CDR3 contains 15 residues. Germline V gene data show CDR1 as LNHDA and CDR2 as SQIVND (reference sequence). This CDR3 is CASQTGDRENGELFF. The CDR3 nucleotides are TGTGCCTCTCAGACGGGGGACAGGGAAAACGGGGAGCTGTTTTTT.

V is TRBV5-1 and J is TRBJ2-2; 8 bases fit TRBD1. CDR1 SGHRS and CDR2 YFSETQ come from the germline V gene. The trim removed 0 bases at V and 4 bases at J, leaving 5 bases unmatched. The CDR3 is 16 residues long. CDR3 sequence reads: CASSLARGTGTGELFF. Written as DNA, the CDR3 is TGCGCCAGCAGCTTGGCCCGAGGGACAGGCACCGGGGAGCTGTTTTTT. Full variable domain (remainder filled in from reference TRBV5-1 and TRBJ2-2): KAGVTQTPRYLIKTRGQQVTLSCSPISGHRSVSWYQQTPGQGLQFLFEYFSETQRNKGNFPGRFSGRQFSNSRSEMNVSTLELGDSALYLCASSLARGTGTGELFFGEGSRLTVL.

J is TRBJ2-1 and V is TRBV9, with 8 bases matching TRBD2. V lost 1 base to trimming and J lost 7 bases; unmatched junction nucleotides: 10. This CDR3 has 16 residues. Germline lookup yields CDR1 SGDLS and CDR2 YYNGEE. The CDR3 is CASSVREGGPRNEQFF. Here the CDR3 DNA reads TGTGCCAGCAGCGTACGGGAGGGAGGGCCGCGGAATGAGCAGTTCTTC. Full variable domain (rest looked up from reference TRBV9 and TRBJ2-1): DSGVTQTPKHLITATGQRVTLRCSPRSGDLSVYWYQQSLDQGLQFLIQYYNGEERAKGNILERFSAQQFPDLHSELNLSSLELGDSALYFCASSVREGGPRNEQFFGPGTRLTVL.

V usage is TRBV10-3 and J usage is TRBJ2-1; 14 positions agree with TRBD2. CDR1 is ENHRY and CDR2 is SYGVKD in the germline V gene. V lost 6 bases, J lost 8 bases, and 3 bases stayed unmatched. CDR3 size: 14 residues. The CDR3 DNA is TGTGCCATCAGAGGGACTAGCGGGAGCTATGAGCAGTTCTTC. Amino acids: CAIRGTSGSYEQFF.